These 10 T cell receptor beta chains were sequenced from one sample in a study of T cell repertoires in cytomegalovirus infection. TCRdb processed the reads anew with MiXCR; each CDR3 protein has one entry. The table shows fewer than 550,000 distinct CDR3 sequences, with around 27% occurring only once. The sequenced material came from PBMCs. These receptors were obtained from a human donor in good health (CMV status not recorded). Some clones in this sample may be carry-over from other donors' samples.

This clonotype has just a few counts. CDR3 bases: TGTGCCAGCAGCACCGGACAGGGATTGGGCACAGATACGCAGTATTTT. Translation: CASSTGQGLGTDTQYF. The chain couples TRBV7-6 to TRBJ2-3; TRBD1 agrees at 8 bases. CDR3 length: 16 residues. V lost 5 bases to trimming and J lost 1 base; unmatched junction nucleotides: 8. The germline CDR1 and CDR2 sequences are SGHVS and FNYEAQ.

Ten or more counts support this clonotype. The CDR3: CASRITYPGQGPTGELFF. The DNA of the CDR3 is TGTGCCAGCAGAATTACTTACCCGGGACAGGGACCCACCGGGGAGCTGTTTTTT. The chain links TRBV6-2 or TRBV6-3 to TRBJ2-2, with TRBD1 identical over 9 bases. The germline gives CDR1 MNHEY, CDR2 SVGEGT. The CDR3 is made up of 18 amino acids. V was pared by 6 bases and J by 4 bases, with 15 bases of the junction left unmatched.

This clonotype appeared a few times. Written as DNA, the CDR3 is TGTGCCAGCAGCCCAGAAGGAAGTAACTACAATGAGCAGTTCTTC. Residues: CASSPEGSNYNEQFF. V usage is TRBV7-8 and J usage is TRBJ2-1, with unresolved D. V gave up 5 bases and J gave up 3 bases, with 14 bases separating them. CDR3 length equals 15 residues. In germline, CDR1 is SGHVS, CDR2 FQNEAQ.

This clonotype was picked up a small number of times. This rearrangement joins TRBV20-1 to TRBJ1-1; possible D gene TRBD1, 5 bases. The V and J ends lost 2 bases and 1 base respectively, with 11 bases between them. CDR3 length equals 14 residues. The germline V gene encodes CDR1 DFQATT and CDR2 SNEGSKA (reference sequence). The CDR3 is CSARLQASNTEAFF. Written as DNA, the CDR3 is TGCAGTGCTAGATTACAGGCTTCGAACACTGAAGCTTTCTTT.

This clonotype occurred many times. The V call is TRBV7-8, the J call TRBJ2-1; weak D call: TRBD1 (5 bases). This CDR3 contains 16 residues. Germline-derived CDR1 and CDR2 are SGHVS and FQNEAQ. V lost 5 bases to trimming and J lost 5 bases, with 19 bases between them. CDR3: CASSGKIGVRDNEQFF. The DNA for the CDR3 is TGTGCCAGCAGCGGTAAGATAGGGGTTCGAGACAATGAGCAGTTCTTC. Full variable domain (rest looked up from reference TRBV7-8 and TRBJ2-1): GAGVSQSPRYKVAKRGQDVALRCDPISGHVSLFWYQQALGQGPEFLTYFQNEAQLDKSGLPSDRFFAERPEGSVSTLKIQRTQQEDSAVYLCASSGKIGVRDNEQFFGPGTRLTVL.

This clonotype turned up a few times. The V and J genes are TRBV6-2 or TRBV6-3 and TRBJ2-3; D may be TRBD2 (6 bases). This CDR3 comprises 13 residues. Looked up from germline, CDR1 is MNHEY and CDR2 is SVGEGT. Deletions cut 2 bases from V and 12 bases from J, with 15 bases between. The CDR3 spells CASSYGELAFQYF. CDR3 DNA sequence: TGTGCCAGCAGTTACGGGGAACTAGCTTTCCAGTATTTT.

The table lists this clonotype with many counts. V gene TRBV11-3 combines with J gene TRBJ1-1; maybe TRBD1 (5 bases). The CDR3 is 18 amino acids. Germline V gives CDR1 SGHNT, CDR2 YENEEA. Trimming pared 1 base from V and 4 bases from J, leaving 22 bases between. The CDR3 coding sequence is TGTGCCAGCAGCTTAGTTAGTATCATGGGGGGGGTACGCACTGAAGCTTTCTTT. This sequence encodes CASSLVSIMGGVRTEAFF.

The chain recombines TRBV7-3 with TRBJ2-5, with D perhaps matching TRBD2 (6 bases). V was cut by 2 bases and J by 7 bases, with 11 bases left in between. The CDR3 loop spans 13 amino acids. CDR1 is SGHTA and CDR2 is FQGTGA in the germline V gene. CDR3 residues: CASSLETRGTQYF. The CDR3 DNA sequence: TGTGCCAGCAGCTTAGAGACTAGGGGGACCCAGTACTTC.

This clonotype has just a few counts. This chain links TRBV3-1 with TRBJ2-1; 9 bases match TRBD2. With V trimmed by 0 bases and J by 4 bases, 4 bases remained unmatched. The CDR3 is 16 amino acids. Germline-derived CDR1 and CDR2 are LGHDT and YNNKEL (reference sequence). CDR3 residues: CASSQDPSGIYNEQFF. The CDR3, as DNA: TGTGCCAGCAGCCAAGATCCTAGCGGGATATACAATGAGCAGTTCTTC.

V gene TRBV7-6 combines with J gene TRBJ2-7, with 16 bases identical to TRBD2. Germline V gives CDR1 SGHVS, CDR2 FNYEAQ. CDR3 length: 19 residues. V was pared by 4 bases and J by 6 bases, with 15 bases of the junction left unmatched. The CDR3 reads CASSSIPGLAGGPRTEQYF. The CDR3 DNA follows: TGTGCCAGCAGCTCCATACCGGGACTAGCGGGAGGGCCTAGGACCGAGCAGTACTTC.